This T cell receptor beta chain stems from a study of Graves' ophthalmopathy and Graves' hyperthyroidism. The TCR beta CDR3 regions underwent amplification from RNA transcripts. After a first-round RT-PCR with HTBI primers, a second-round multiplex PCR was run. TCRdb used MiXCR to reprocess the multiplex PCR reads, holding one entry per CDR3 protein. Of hundreds of thousands of distinct CDR3 sequences in the sample, roughly 20% were seen once. The CDR3 has 13 amino acids. Between the trimmed V and J ends, which lost 0 bases and 2 bases, there was a span of 5 bases. Looked up from germline, CDR1 is MNHEY and CDR2 is SMNVEV (reference sequence). The table lists this clonotype with many counts. Hyperthyroidism was classified as stable if no ophthalmopathy occurred within 18 months of follow-up. Diagnosis relied on clinical symptoms, serum thyroxine, TRAb, thyroid ultrasound and orbital computed tomography.

The receptor was isolated from a woman younger than 30 with stable Graves' hyperthyroidism. Some clones in this sample may be carry-over from other donors' samples. What was sequenced was peripheral blood. The chain employs TRBV27 and TRBJ2-7; D not resolved. In nucleotides, the CDR3 is TGTGCCAGCAGTTTATCCCTGCCCTACGAGCAGTACTTC. It encodes CASSLSLPYEQYF.